Listed here is a single T cell receptor beta chain. The same CDR3 can be traced to other DNA sequences in this sample. This sample stems from a study of blood T cell repertoires in COVID-19. Clones were sequenced by immunoSEQ multiplex PCR, and TCRdb holds only the in-frame ones, with some missing. Among around 130,000 clones listed, around nine tenths were seen once. Germline V gives CDR1 SGHRS, CDR2 YFSETQ. This CDR3 region has 16 residues. V was pared by 0 bases and J by 0 bases, with 7 bases between. The V gene is TRBV5-1, the J gene TRBJ1-6; D is ambiguous. Sequencing was carried out using peripheral blood. The clonotype originates from a human donor in a cohort sampled during active COVID-19. The DNA of the CDR3 is TGCGCCAGCAGCTTGGACGCTAGCTCCTATAATTCACCCCTCCACTTT. Translating it yields CASSLDASSYNSPLHF.